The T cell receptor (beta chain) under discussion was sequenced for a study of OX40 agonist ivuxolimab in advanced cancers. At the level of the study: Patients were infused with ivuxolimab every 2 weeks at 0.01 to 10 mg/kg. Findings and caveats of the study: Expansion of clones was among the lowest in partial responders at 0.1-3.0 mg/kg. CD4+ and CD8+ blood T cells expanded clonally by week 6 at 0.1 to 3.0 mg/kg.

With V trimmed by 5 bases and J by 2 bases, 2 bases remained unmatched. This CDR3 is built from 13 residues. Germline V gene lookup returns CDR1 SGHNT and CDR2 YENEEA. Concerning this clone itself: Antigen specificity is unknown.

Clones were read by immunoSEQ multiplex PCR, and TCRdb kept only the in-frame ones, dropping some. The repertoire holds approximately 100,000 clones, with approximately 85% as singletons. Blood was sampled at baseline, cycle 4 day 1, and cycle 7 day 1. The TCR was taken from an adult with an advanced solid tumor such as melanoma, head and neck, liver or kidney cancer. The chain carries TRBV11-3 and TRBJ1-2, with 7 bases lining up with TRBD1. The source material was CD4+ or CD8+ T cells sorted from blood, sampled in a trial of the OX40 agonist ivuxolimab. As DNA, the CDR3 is TGTGCCAGCAGCGCGACAGGGAACTATGGCTACACCTTC. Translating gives CASSATGNYGYTF.